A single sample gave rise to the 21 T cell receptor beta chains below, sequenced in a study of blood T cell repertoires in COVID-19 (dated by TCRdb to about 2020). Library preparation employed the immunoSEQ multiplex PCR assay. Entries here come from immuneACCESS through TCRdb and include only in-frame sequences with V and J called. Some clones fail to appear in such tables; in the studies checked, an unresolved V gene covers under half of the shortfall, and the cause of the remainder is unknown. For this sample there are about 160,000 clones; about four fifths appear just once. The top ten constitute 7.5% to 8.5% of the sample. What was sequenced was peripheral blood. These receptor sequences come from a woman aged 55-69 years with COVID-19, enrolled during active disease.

The CDR3 bases are TGTGCCAGCAGCTTGGTCGGACAGAGTTATGGCTACACCTTC. Residues: CASSLVGQSYGYTF. This rearrangement joins TRBV5-4 to TRBJ1-2; a possible D gene is TRBD1 (6 bases). Germline V lookup: CDR1 SGHNT, CDR2 YYREEE (reference sequence). Trimming removed 0 bases from V and 5 bases from J, with 11 bases in between. The CDR3 is made up of 14 amino acids.

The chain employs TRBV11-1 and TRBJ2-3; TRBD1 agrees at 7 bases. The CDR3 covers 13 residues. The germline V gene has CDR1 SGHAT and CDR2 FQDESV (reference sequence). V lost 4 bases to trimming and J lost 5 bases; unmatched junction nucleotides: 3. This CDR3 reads CASSSGGVDTQYF. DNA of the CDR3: TGTGCCAGCAGCTCAGGGGGTGTAGATACGCAGTATTTT.

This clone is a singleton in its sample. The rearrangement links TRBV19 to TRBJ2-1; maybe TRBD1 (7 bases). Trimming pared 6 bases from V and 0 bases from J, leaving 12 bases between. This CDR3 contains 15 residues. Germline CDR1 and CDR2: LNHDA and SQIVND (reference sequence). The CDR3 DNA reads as TGTGCCAGTAGCGGGGGACAGTTCTCCTACAATGAGCAGTTCTTC. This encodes CASSGGQFSYNEQFF. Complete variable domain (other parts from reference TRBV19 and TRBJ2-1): DGGITQSPKYLFRKEGQNVTLSCEQNLNHDAMYWYRQDPGQGLRLIYYSQIVNDFQKGDIAEGYSVSREKKESFPLTVTSAQKNPTAFYLCASSGGQFSYNEQFFGPGTRLTVL.

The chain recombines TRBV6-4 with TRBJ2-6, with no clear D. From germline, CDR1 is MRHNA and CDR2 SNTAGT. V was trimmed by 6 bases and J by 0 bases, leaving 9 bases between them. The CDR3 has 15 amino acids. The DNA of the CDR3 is TGTGCCAGCAGCCCCGAGGACTCTGGGGCCAACGTCCTGACTTTC. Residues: CASSPEDSGANVLTF.

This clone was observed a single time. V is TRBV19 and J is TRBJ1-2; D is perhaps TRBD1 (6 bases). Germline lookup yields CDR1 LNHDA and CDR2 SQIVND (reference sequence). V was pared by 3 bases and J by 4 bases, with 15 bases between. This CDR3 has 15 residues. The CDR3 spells CASSIYSGTLYGYTF. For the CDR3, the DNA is TGTGCCAGTAGTATCTACTCCGGGACACTCTATGGCTACACCTTC.

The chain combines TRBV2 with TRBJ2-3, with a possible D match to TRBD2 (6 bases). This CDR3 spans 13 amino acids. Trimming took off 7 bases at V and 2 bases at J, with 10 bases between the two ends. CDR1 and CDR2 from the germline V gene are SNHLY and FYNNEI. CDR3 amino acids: CASTRGNTDTQYF. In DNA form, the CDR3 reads TGTGCCAGCACGCGGGGCAACACAGATACGCAGTATTTT. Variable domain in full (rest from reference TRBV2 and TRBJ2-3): EPEVTQTPSHQVTQMGQEVILRCVPISNHLYFYWYRQILGQKVEFLVSFYNNEISEKSEIFDDQFSVERPDGSNFTLKIRSTKLEDSAMYFCASTRGNTDTQYFGPGTRLTVL.

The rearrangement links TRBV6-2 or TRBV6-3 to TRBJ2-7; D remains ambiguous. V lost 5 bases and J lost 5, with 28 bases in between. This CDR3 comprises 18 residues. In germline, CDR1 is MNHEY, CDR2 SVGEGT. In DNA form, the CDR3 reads TGTGCCAGCAGTCACCCCATCATTCTAGTGGGTAGGAGCCACGAGCAGTACTTC. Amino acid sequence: CASSHPIILVGRSHEQYF.

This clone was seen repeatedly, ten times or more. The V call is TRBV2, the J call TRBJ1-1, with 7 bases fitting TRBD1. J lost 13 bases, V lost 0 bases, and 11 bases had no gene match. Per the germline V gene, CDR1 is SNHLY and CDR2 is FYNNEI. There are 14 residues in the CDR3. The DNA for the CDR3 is TGTGCCAGCAGTGAAGCGGCGAACAGGGGTGGAGGTTTCTTT. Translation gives CASSEAANRGGGFF.

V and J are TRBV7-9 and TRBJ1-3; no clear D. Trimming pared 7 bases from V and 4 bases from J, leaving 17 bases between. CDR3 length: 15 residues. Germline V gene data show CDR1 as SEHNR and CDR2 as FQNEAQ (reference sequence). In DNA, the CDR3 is TGTGCCAGCACCCAGGAGGAAGGTCTGGGAAACACCATATATTTT. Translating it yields CASTQEEGLGNTIYF.

The CDR3 loop is CASSRDTTRSSPLHF. The CDR3 DNA sequence: TGTGCCAGCTCTCGGGACACTACCAGGAGTTCACCCCTCCACTTT. The V and J genes are TRBV18 and TRBJ1-6, with D possibly TRBD1 on 6 matching bases. Trimming stripped 6 bases from V and 9 bases from J, with 18 bases between. This CDR3 region has 15 residues. In germline, CDR1 is KGHSH, CDR2 LQKENI.

CDR3 DNA: TGTGCCTGGACGCGGGTGCAATACCAAGAGACCCAGTACTTC. Translating gives CAWTRVQYQETQYF. The chain uses TRBV30 and TRBJ2-5; perhaps TRBD2 as D (5 bases). V lost 4 bases and J lost 0, with 12 bases in between. CDR1 is GTSNPN, CDR2 SVGIG, per germline (reference sequence). CDR3 length equals 14 residues.

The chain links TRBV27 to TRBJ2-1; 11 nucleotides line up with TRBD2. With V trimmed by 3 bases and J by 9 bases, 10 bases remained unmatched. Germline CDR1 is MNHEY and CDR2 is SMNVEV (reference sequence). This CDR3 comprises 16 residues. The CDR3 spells CASSFALAGGPGEQFF. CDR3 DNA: TGTGCCAGCAGTTTTGCCCTAGCGGGAGGTCCGGGTGAGCAGTTCTTC.

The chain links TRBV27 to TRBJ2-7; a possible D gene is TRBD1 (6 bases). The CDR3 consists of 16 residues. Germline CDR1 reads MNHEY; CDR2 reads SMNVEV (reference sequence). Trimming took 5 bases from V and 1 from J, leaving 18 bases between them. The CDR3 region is CASSQTVGQLSYEQYF. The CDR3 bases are TGTGCCAGCAGTCAGACCGTAGGACAGCTTTCCTACGAGCAGTACTTC.

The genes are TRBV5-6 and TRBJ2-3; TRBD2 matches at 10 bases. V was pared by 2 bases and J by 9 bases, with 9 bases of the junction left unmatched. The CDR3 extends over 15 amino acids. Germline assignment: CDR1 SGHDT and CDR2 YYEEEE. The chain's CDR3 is CASSFRVAGGPTQYF. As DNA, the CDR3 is TGTGCCAGCAGCTTTCGGGTAGCGGGGGGCCCAACGCAGTATTTT.

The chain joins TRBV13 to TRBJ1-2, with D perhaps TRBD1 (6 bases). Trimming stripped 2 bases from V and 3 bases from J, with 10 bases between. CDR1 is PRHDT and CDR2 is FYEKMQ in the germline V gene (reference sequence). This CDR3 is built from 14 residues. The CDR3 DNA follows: TGTGCCAGCAGCTTACCAGGGGCCGACTATGGCTACACCTTC. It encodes CASSLPGADYGYTF. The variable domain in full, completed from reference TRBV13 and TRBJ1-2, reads AAGVIQSPRHLIKEKRETATLKCYPIPRHDTVYWYQQGPGQDPQFLISFYEKMQSDKGSIPDRFSAQQFSDYHSELNMSSLELGDSALYFCASSLPGADYGYTFGSGTRLTVV.

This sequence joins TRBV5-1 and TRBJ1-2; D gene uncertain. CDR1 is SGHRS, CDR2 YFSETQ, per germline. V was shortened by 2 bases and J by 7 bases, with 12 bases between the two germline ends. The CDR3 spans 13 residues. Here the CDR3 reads CASSLDGEIGYTF. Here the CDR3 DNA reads TGCGCCAGCAGCTTAGATGGGGAGATTGGCTACACCTTC.

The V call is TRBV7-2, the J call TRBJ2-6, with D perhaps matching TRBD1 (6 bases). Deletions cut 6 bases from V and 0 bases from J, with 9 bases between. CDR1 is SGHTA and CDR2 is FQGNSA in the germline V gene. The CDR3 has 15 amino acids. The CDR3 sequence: CASRDRNSGANVLTF. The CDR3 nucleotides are TGTGCCAGCAGAGACAGGAACTCTGGGGCCAACGTCCTGACTTTC. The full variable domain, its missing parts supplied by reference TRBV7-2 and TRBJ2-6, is GAGVSQSPSNKVTEKGKDVELRCDPISGHTALYWYRQSLGQGLEFLIYFQGNSAPDKSGLPSDRFSAERTGGSVSTLTIQRTQQEDSAVYLCASRDRNSGANVLTFGAGSRLTVL.

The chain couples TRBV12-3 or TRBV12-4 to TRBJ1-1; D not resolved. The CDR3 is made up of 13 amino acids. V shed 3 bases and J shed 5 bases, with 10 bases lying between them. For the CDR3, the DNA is TGTGCCAGCAGTTTCGGGGTTTTAACTGAAGCTTTCTTT. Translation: CASSFGVLTEAFF.

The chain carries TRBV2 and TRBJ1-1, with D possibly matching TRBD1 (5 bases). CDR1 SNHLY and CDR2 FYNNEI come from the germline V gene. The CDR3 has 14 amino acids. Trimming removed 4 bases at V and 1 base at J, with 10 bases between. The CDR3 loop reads CASSVQGENTEAFF. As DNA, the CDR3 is TGTGCCAGCAGTGTTCAGGGCGAGAACACTGAAGCTTTCTTT.

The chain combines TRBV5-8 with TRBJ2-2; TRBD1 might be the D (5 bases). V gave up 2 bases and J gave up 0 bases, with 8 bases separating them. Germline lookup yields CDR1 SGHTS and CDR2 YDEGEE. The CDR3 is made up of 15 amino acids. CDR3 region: CASSLRQTNTGELFF. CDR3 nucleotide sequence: TGTGCCAGCAGCTTACGACAGACGAACACCGGGGAGCTGTTTTTT.

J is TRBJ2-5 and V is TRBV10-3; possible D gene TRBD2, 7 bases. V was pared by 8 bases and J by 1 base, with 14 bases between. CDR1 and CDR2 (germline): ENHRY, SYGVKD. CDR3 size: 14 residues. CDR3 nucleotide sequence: TGTGCCATCGGGGGGAGGGGGAGCCAAGAGACCCAGTACTTC. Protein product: CAIGGRGSQETQYF.